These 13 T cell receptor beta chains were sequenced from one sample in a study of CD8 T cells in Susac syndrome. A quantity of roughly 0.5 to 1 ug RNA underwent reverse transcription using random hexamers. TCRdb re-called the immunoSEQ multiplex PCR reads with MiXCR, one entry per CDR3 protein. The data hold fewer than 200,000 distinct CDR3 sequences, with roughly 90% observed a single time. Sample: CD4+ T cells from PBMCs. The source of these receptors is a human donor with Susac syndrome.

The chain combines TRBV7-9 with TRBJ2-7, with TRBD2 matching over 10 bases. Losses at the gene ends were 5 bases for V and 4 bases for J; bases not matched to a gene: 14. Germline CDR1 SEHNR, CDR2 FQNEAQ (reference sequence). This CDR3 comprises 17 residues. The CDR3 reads CASSLGLAGDGIYEQYF. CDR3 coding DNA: TGTGCCAGCAGCCTAGGCCTAGCGGGAGATGGCATTTACGAGCAGTACTTC.

CDR3: CASSSDRGMFTDTQYF. The CDR3, as DNA: TGTGCCAGCAGCTCCGACAGGGGGATGTTCACAGATACGCAGTATTTT. The genes are TRBV7-2 and TRBJ2-3, with 9 bases identical to TRBD1. In germline, CDR1 is SGHTA, CDR2 FQGNSA. The CDR3 totals 16 residues. V gave up 4 bases and J gave up 2 bases; unmatched junction bases: 7.

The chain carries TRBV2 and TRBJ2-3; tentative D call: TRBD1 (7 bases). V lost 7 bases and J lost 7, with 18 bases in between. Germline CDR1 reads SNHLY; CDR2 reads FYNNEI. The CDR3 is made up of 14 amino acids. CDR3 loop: CASMGQQGRNTQYF. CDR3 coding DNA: TGTGCCAGCATGGGACAGCAGGGGAGGAATACGCAGTATTTT.

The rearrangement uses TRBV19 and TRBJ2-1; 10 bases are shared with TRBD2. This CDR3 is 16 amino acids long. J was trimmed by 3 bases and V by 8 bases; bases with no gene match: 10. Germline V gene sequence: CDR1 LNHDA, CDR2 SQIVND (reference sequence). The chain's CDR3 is CASSEASGSFYNEQFF. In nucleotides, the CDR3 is TGTGCCAGTTCTGAGGCTAGCGGGAGCTTCTACAATGAGCAGTTCTTC.

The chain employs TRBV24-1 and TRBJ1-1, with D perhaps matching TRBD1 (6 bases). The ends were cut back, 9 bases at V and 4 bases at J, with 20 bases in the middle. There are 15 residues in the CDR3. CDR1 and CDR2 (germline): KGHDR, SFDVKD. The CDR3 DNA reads TGTGCCACCCTACCGGGACCCCGGGGGCCCACTGAAGCTTTCTTT. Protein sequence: CATLPGPRGPTEAFF.

The CDR3 bases are TGTGCCAGCAGCCCTCCCAGGGGAGGGGCCACTGAAGCTTTCTTT. This encodes CASSPPRGGATEAFF. V usage is TRBV28 and J usage is TRBJ1-1; D perhaps matches TRBD1 (6 bases). The CDR3 extends over 15 amino acids. Germline assignment: CDR1 MDHEN and CDR2 SYDVKM. Trimming took off 6 bases at V and 4 bases at J, with 18 bases between the two ends.

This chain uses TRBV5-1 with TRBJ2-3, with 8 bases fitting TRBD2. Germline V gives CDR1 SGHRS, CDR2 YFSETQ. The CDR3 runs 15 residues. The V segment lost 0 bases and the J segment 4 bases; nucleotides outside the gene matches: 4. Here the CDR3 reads CASSLAGRDADTQYF. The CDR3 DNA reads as TGCGCCAGCAGCTTGGCCGGGAGGGACGCAGATACGCAGTATTTT.

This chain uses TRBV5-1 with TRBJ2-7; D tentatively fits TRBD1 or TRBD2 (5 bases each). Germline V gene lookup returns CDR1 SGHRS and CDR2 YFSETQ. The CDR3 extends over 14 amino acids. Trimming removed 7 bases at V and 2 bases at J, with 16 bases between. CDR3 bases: TGCGCCAGCGCCGGGACCACCTTAACCTACGAGCAGTACTTC. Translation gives CASAGTTLTYEQYF.

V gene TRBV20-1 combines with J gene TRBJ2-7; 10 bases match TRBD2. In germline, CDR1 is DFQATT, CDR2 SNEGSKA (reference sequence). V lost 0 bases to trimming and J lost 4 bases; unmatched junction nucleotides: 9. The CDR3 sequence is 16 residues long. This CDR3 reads CSAREQREGRRYEQYF. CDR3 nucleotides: TGCAGTGCTAGAGAACAGCGGGAGGGCCGTAGGTACGAGCAGTACTTC.

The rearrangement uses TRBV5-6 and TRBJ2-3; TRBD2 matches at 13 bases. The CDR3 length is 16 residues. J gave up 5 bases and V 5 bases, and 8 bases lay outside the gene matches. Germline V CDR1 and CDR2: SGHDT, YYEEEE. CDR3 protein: CASSRTSGSGGDTQYF. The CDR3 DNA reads TGTGCCAGCAGTCGGACTAGCGGGAGCGGGGGAGATACGCAGTATTTT.

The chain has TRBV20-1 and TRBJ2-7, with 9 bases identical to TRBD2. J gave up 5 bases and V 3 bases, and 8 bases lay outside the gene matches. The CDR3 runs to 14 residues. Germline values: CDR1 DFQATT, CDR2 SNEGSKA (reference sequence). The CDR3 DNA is TGCAGTGCTAGCAGCGGGAGGCCACCCAACGAGCAGTACTTC. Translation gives CSASSGRPPNEQYF.

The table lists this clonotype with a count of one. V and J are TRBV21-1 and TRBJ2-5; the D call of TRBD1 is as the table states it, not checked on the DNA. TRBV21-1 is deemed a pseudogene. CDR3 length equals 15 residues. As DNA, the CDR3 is TGTGCCAGCAGCACCGTCCGGGGTTCCGGGGAGACCCAGTACTTC. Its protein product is CASSTVRGSGETQYF.

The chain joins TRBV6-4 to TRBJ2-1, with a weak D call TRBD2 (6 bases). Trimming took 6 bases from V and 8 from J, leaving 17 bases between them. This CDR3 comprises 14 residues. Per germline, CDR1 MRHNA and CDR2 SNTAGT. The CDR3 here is CASSLAPRTDEQFF. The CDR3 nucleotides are TGTGCCAGCAGCCTAGCGCCAAGGACGGATGAGCAGTTCTTC.